The present entry profiles one T cell receptor beta chain with its context. An end of the junction does not agree with germline; a read error may underlie this. This sample was taken from a study of tumor-infiltrating lymphocytes in primary liver carcinoma. The CDR3 loop spans 15 amino acids. Germline CDR1 reads LGHNA; CDR2 reads YNFKEQ. With 400 to 550 ng total RNA as template and a constant-region primer, TCR beta cDNA was made. Slightly modified ARM-PCR served as the procedure for the TCR beta libraries. These libraries came from three rounds of nested multiplex PCR. Two initial PCR rounds of roughly 10 cycles each paired TRBV1-TRBV30 forward primers with a C-beta reverse primer. In TCRdb, the multiplex PCR reads were re-called with MiXCR into one record per CDR3 protein. The sample includes 330,000 or so distinct CDR3 sequences, about 61% of them seen just once. Unsorted whole blood supplied the blood RNA, and germline DNA was isolated too.

The sequenced material came from peripheral blood. The receptor's source is a man in his forties with primary liver carcinoma and hepatitis B virus infection. The V call is TRBV4-2, the J call TRBJ2-3; D is perhaps TRBD2 (6 bases). The CDR3 DNA reads as TGTGCCAGCAGCCACAGCGGGCGCAACACAAATACGCAGTATTTT. Translating gives CASSHSGRNTNTQYF.